The 29 T cell receptor beta chains below come from one sample, sequenced in a study of T cell responses to AZD1222 COVID-19 vaccine. Produced via immunoSEQ multiplex PCR; TCRdb's table is partial and in-frame only. The repertoire holds 90,000 to 110,000 clones, with approximately 91% as singletons. The source material was peripheral blood, sampled on day 0 of AZD1222 vaccination. These receptors came from an adult in good health.

This clone was picked up a small number of times. The chain has TRBV3-1 (or the pseudogene TRBV3-2) and TRBJ2-7; 11 bases map to TRBD1. The CDR3 runs 14 residues. Trimming at V came to 7 bases and at J to 3 bases, leaving 5 bases not matched to a gene. In germline, CDR1 is LGHDT, CDR2 YNNKEL (reference sequence). The CDR3 DNA follows: TGTGCCAGCACCTGGGGGACAGGGGGCTACGAGCAGTACTTC. It yields the protein CASTWGTGGYEQYF.

CDR3: CSVDLGDRGVYGYTF. CDR3 DNA: TGCAGCGTTGATTTAGGGGACAGGGGGGTGTATGGCTACACCTTC. The rearrangement links TRBV29-1 to TRBJ1-2; 11 bases fit TRBD1. CDR1 is SQVTM, CDR2 ANQGSEA, per germline. The length of the CDR3 is 15 residues. Trimming cost V 3 bases and J 5 bases; bases outside gene matches: 8.

V usage is TRBV4-2 and J usage is TRBJ2-1, with 8 positions matching TRBD2. From germline, CDR1 is LGHNA and CDR2 YNFKEQ. With 1 base clipped from V and 4 bases from J, the junction kept 6 bases outside the gene matches. This CDR3 has 16 residues. CDR3 in amino acids: CASSQVGLAGYNEQFF. The DNA of the CDR3 is TGTGCCAGCAGCCAAGTTGGGTTAGCGGGATACAATGAGCAGTTCTTC.

The rearrangement joins TRBV3-1 (or the pseudogene TRBV3-2) to TRBJ2-1; 9 bases match TRBD2. Per the germline V gene, CDR1 is LGHDT and CDR2 is YNNKEL (reference sequence). J gave up 6 bases and V 3 bases, and 3 bases lay outside the gene matches. CDR3 length equals 14 residues. The CDR3 DNA follows: TGTGCCAGCAGCCATGGGACTAGCCCCAATGAGCAGTTCTTC. It is translated as CASSHGTSPNEQFF.

This clone was seen a single time. V is TRBV10-3 and J is TRBJ1-2, with 12 bases identical to TRBD1. The CDR3 runs to 12 residues. With V trimmed by 10 bases and J by 6 bases, 3 bases remained unmatched. The germline V gene encodes CDR1 ENHRY and CDR2 SYGVKD. The CDR3 region has the DNA TGTGCCACCTGGGACAGGGGGCATGGCTACACCTTC. Translation: CATWDRGHGYTF.

The chain joins TRBV6-5 to TRBJ1-1; tentative D call: TRBD1 (6 bases). This CDR3 is built from 13 residues. V was cut by 5 bases and J by 6 bases, with 13 bases left in between. Germline values: CDR1 MNHEY, CDR2 SVGAGI. The CDR3 is CASSQTSGAEAFF. Here the CDR3 DNA reads TGTGCCAGCAGTCAAACCTCAGGGGCTGAAGCTTTCTTT.

V gene TRBV5-1 combines with J gene TRBJ2-5, with D tentatively TRBD1 (5 bases). This CDR3 region has 15 residues. Trimming cost V 4 bases and J 2 bases, with 15 bases left between them. Looked up from germline, CDR1 is SGHRS and CDR2 is YFSETQ. The CDR3 loop is CASSVTGAKQETQYF. CDR3 bases: TGCGCCAGCAGCGTCACAGGCGCTAAACAAGAGACCCAGTACTTC.

The chain employs TRBV3-1 (or the pseudogene TRBV3-2) and TRBJ1-4, with 7 bases lining up with TRBD1. Germline values: CDR1 LGHDT, CDR2 YNNKEL (reference sequence). This CDR3 has 15 residues. V shed 2 bases, J shed 7 bases, and the junction held 7 bases outside the gene matches. The CDR3 sequence: CASSQTTGRGEKLFF. The CDR3 nucleotides read TGTGCCAGCAGCCAAACGACAGGGAGGGGTGAAAAACTGTTTTTT.

The chain carries TRBV2 and TRBJ2-3; 13 positions match TRBD2. Germline V gene sequence: CDR1 SNHLY, CDR2 FYNNEI. V trimming: 5 bases; J trimming: 2 bases; junction bases outside the gene matches: 13. The CDR3 is 19 residues long. The CDR3, as DNA: TGTGCCAGCAGTACGACTAGCGGGGGGCGAAACTTACCCACAGATACGCAGTATTTT. Amino acid sequence: CASSTTSGGRNLPTDTQYF.

V is TRBV15 and J is TRBJ2-3; 8 nucleotides match TRBD1. Germline CDR1 and CDR2: LNHNV and YYDKDF (reference sequence). This CDR3 has 17 residues. V lost 0 bases to trimming and J lost 1 base; unmatched junction nucleotides: 6. The CDR3 bases are TGTGCCACCAGCAGAGATGCCCAGGGGGCGCGCACAGATACGCAGTATTTT. The encoded protein is CATSRDAQGARTDTQYF.

The chain joins TRBV6-5 to TRBJ1-2; tentative D call: TRBD1 (6 bases). V lost 6 bases and J lost 3, with 14 bases in between. This CDR3 has 14 amino acids. Germline-derived CDR1 and CDR2 are MNHEY and SVGAGI. The DNA of the CDR3 is TGTGCCAGCAGGGGGACAATCGAGGACTATGGCTACACCTTC. Its protein is CASRGTIEDYGYTF.

This chain uses TRBV28 with TRBJ2-3; 14 bases are shared with TRBD2. This CDR3 has 17 residues. CDR1 and CDR2 (germline): MDHEN, SYDVKM. The J segment lost 6 bases and the V segment lost 3 bases, leaving 8 bases of the junction unmatched. The CDR3 region is CASSFPQGLAGADTQYF. In DNA form, the CDR3 reads TGTGCCAGCAGTTTCCCCCAGGGACTAGCGGGGGCGGATACGCAGTATTTT. The full variable domain, with the rest looked up from reference TRBV28 and TRBJ2-3, is DVKVTQSSRYLVKRTGEKVFLECVQDMDHENMFWYRQDPGLGLRLIYFSYDVKMKEKGDIPEGYSVSREKKERFSLILESASTNQTSMYLCASSFPQGLAGADTQYFGPGTRLTVL.

V gene TRBV5-4 combines with J gene TRBJ2-7, with a tentative D call TRBD2 (6 bases). Trimming shortened V by 4 bases and J by 2 bases, and 13 bases separated the two germline ends. Germline V CDR1 and CDR2: SGHNT, YYREEE (reference sequence). The CDR3 is 14 amino acids. The CDR3, as DNA: TGTGCCAGCAGCACGGCGGGGATCCCCTACGAGCAGTACTTC. The encoded protein is CASSTAGIPYEQYF.

V is TRBV6-5 and J is TRBJ1-2; maybe TRBD1 (5 bases). The CDR3 has 14 residues. The germline V and J ends were trimmed by 8 bases and 6 bases, with 19 bases remaining between them. From germline, CDR1 is MNHEY and CDR2 SVGAGI. CDR3 DNA: TGTGCCAGCGGGGTAGGGCAGGGAGTTCATGGCTACACCTTC. Translated, it gives CASGVGQGVHGYTF.

The CDR3 sequence is CASRPGQRNTEAFF. The CDR3 DNA follows: TGTGCCAGCAGACCGGGACAGAGGAACACTGAAGCTTTCTTT. The rearrangement links TRBV6-5 to TRBJ1-1, with TRBD1 identical over 7 bases. This CDR3 has 14 residues. Per germline, CDR1 MNHEY and CDR2 SVGAGI. The junction had 5 bases not matched to a gene; V was cut back by 6 bases and J by 1 base.

The chain recombines TRBV5-6 with TRBJ2-1, with unresolved D. V gave up 3 bases and J gave up 8 bases, with 15 bases separating them. This CDR3 contains 14 residues. Germline lookup yields CDR1 SGHDT and CDR2 YYEEEE. The CDR3 reads CASSSGPSGYEQFF. CDR3 nucleotides: TGTGCCAGCAGCTCCGGGCCCTCCGGCTATGAGCAGTTCTTC.

J is TRBJ1-1 and V is TRBV19, with a weak D call TRBD1 (5 bases). Trimming removed 3 bases from V and 4 bases from J, with 12 bases in between. Germline loops: CDR1 LNHDA, CDR2 SQIVND (reference sequence). This CDR3 contains 14 residues. The CDR3 DNA is TGTGCCAGTAGTATCCCTCGAGGGACCACTGAAGCTTTCTTT. Amino acid sequence: CASSIPRGTTEAFF. Full variable domain (missing parts from reference TRBV19 and TRBJ1-1): DGGITQSPKYLFRKEGQNVTLSCEQNLNHDAMYWYRQDPGQGLRLIYYSQIVNDFQKGDIAEGYSVSREKKESFPLTVTSAQKNPTAFYLCASSIPRGTTEAFFGQGTRLTVV.

This clone was recorded only once. This chain connects TRBV7-3 to TRBJ1-5, with D unclear. The V gene lost 2 bases and the J gene lost 0 bases, with 8 bases spanning the gap. In germline, CDR1 is SGHTA, CDR2 FQGTGA. This CDR3 spans 15 amino acids. DNA for the CDR3: TGTGCCAGCAGCTTATGGGCAGATAGCAATCAGCCCCAGCATTTT. This sequence encodes CASSLWADSNQPQHF.

This chain uses TRBV18 with TRBJ1-2, with TRBD1 as a possible D gene (5 bases). This CDR3 has 15 residues. Germline CDR1 reads KGHSH; CDR2 reads LQKENI. Trimming took 2 bases from V and 3 from J, leaving 13 bases between them. CDR3 in amino acids: CASSPRGPYHYGYTF. The CDR3 bases are TGTGCCAGCTCACCAAGGGGACCCTATCACTATGGCTACACCTTC.

The rearrangement uses TRBV6-6 and TRBJ2-7; D is perhaps TRBD1 (7 bases). Trimming removed 0 bases from V and 5 bases from J, with 14 bases in between. CDR3 length: 15 residues. Germline-derived CDR1 and CDR2 are MNHNY and SVGAGI (reference sequence). CDR3 protein: CASSYSGGAGNEQYF. CDR3 bases: TGTGCCAGCAGTTACTCAGGGGGCGCGGGGAACGAGCAGTACTTC.

The V gene is TRBV18, the J gene TRBJ1-2; TRBD1 might be the D (5 bases). The germline V gene has CDR1 KGHSH and CDR2 LQKENI. V shed 6 bases and J shed 6 bases, with 17 bases lying between them. There are 14 residues in the CDR3. The CDR3: CASSPGVLGDGYTF. The CDR3 DNA reads as TGTGCCAGCTCTCCGGGCGTTTTAGGGGATGGCTACACCTTC.

This clone appeared a few times. V and J are TRBV29-1 and TRBJ1-1, with D perhaps TRBD1 (6 bases). The CDR3 is 11 amino acids. V dropped 6 bases and J dropped 3 bases, with 8 bases sitting between them. The germline V gene has CDR1 SQVTM and CDR2 ANQGSEA. CDR3 DNA: TGCAGCGTGTACAGGGACACTGAAGCTTTCTTT. It yields the protein CSVYRDTEAFF.

The V and J genes are TRBV20-1 and TRBJ1-4; no firm D call. This CDR3 is built from 14 residues. Between the trimmed V and J ends, which lost 3 bases and 5 bases, there was a span of 13 bases. CDR1 and CDR2 from the germline V gene are DFQATT and SNEGSKA (reference sequence). DNA of the CDR3: TGCAGTGCTAGTCGGCCCGCCCTCAATGAAAAACTGTTTTTT. Amino acid sequence: CSASRPALNEKLFF.

V and J are TRBV5-1 and TRBJ1-6, with D tentatively TRBD1 (6 bases). Germline V gene lookup returns CDR1 SGHRS and CDR2 YFSETQ. The CDR3 is 15 residues long. The germline V and J ends were trimmed by 2 bases and 8 bases, with 14 bases remaining between them. The CDR3 DNA is TGCGCCAGCAGCTTACAGGGTTCGCGAGATTCACCCCTCCACTTT. This encodes CASSLQGSRDSPLHF.

Only one count was recorded for this clone. This chain joins TRBV7-6 and TRBJ2-2; 7 bases align to TRBD1. This CDR3 is 19 amino acids long. From germline, CDR1 is SGHVS and CDR2 FNYEAQ. The J segment lost 0 bases and the V segment lost 5 bases, leaving 15 bases of the junction unmatched. The CDR3 reads CASSPYGTARTANTGELFF. The CDR3 coding sequence is TGTGCCAGCAGCCCCTACGGGACAGCTCGGACTGCGAACACCGGGGAGCTGTTTTTT.

The rearrangement uses TRBV7-2 and TRBJ2-3; no firm D call. There are 13 residues in the CDR3. Germline assignment: CDR1 SGHTA and CDR2 FQGNSA. With 1 base removed from V and 4 bases from J, the gap between germline ends came to 6 bases. The CDR3 DNA follows: TGTGCCAGCAGCTTAGTCGCCGCAGATACGCAGTATTTT. It specifies CASSLVAADTQYF.

J is TRBJ2-7 and V is TRBV12-3 or TRBV12-4; D is unclear. The CDR3 consists of 12 residues. Trimming took 6 bases from V and 9 from J, leaving 15 bases between them. The DNA of the CDR3 is TGTGCCAGCAGCCGTGGGGTTTTTGGGCAGTACTTC. It is translated as CASSRGVFGQYF.

This clone was observed a handful of times. This chain connects TRBV28 to TRBJ2-5; 7 bases are shared with TRBD1. Germline loops: CDR1 MDHEN, CDR2 SYDVKM. This CDR3 spans 13 amino acids. With V trimmed by 5 bases and J by 4 bases, 4 bases remained unmatched. CDR3 sequence reads: CASSPRQGETQYF. The CDR3 DNA sequence: TGTGCCAGCAGTCCTCGACAGGGAGAGACCCAGTACTTC.

V usage is TRBV11-1 and J usage is TRBJ2-5, with D hard to call. This CDR3 is built from 14 residues. Trimming took off 3 bases at V and 1 base at J, with 9 bases between the two ends. Per germline, CDR1 SGHAT and CDR2 FQDESV (reference sequence). The CDR3 DNA reads as TGTGCCAGCAGCTTGGCACAACCCCAAGAGACCCAGTACTTC. It specifies CASSLAQPQETQYF.